What follows is one T cell receptor (beta chain) and its context. Its antigen remains unknown. This sample was included in a study of OX40 agonist ivuxolimab in advanced cancers. Exclusion applied to patients with autoimmune disease history or systemic immunosuppression. Sequenced by immunoSEQ multiplex PCR; TCRdb stores in-frame clones only, minus some. The sample shows some 19,000 clones, about 73% of them seen only once. Study-wide findings and caveats: CD4+ and CD8+ T cells in blood underwent clonal expansion by week 6 at 0.1 to 3.0 mg/kg.

The germline V gene has CDR1 SGHRS and CDR2 YFSETQ. CDR3 length equals 16 residues. V was shortened by 1 base and J by 3 bases, with 15 bases between the two germline ends. The chain employs TRBV5-1 and TRBJ2-3, with a tentative D call TRBD2 (6 bases). The sequence derives from an adult with an advanced solid tumor such as melanoma, head and neck, liver or kidney cancer. This material consisted of CD4+ or CD8+ T cells sorted from blood, taken in a trial of the OX40 agonist ivuxolimab. CDR3 amino acids: CASSLNGRGSTDTQYF. The CDR3 DNA follows: TGCGCCAGCAGCTTGAACGGGAGAGGATCTACAGATACGCAGTATTTT. The entire variable domain, with the rest obtained from reference TRBV5-1 and TRBJ2-3, is as follows: KAGVTQTPRYLIKTRGQQVTLSCSPISGHRSVSWYQQTPGQGLQFLFEYFSETQRNKGNFPGRFSGRQFSNSRSEMNVSTLELGDSALYLCASSLNGRGSTDTQYFGPGTRLTVL.